This TCR beta chain was identified in a study of OX40 agonist ivuxolimab in advanced cancers. General study results and limits: Near-lowest levels of clonal expansion characterized partial responders at 0.1-3.0 mg/kg. Dosing at 0.1 to 3.0 mg/kg was accompanied by clonal expansion of CD4+ and CD8+ blood T cells by week 6. Relative to CD4+ cells, CD8+ T cells on average had more expanded clones.

V lost 4 bases and J 9 bases, leaving 25 bases between the germline ends. Germline assignment: CDR1 SGHVS and CDR2 FNYEAQ. The CDR3 is 17 amino acids. With regard to this clone: The antigen is undetermined.

Sequencing was performed with immunoSEQ multiplex PCR; in TCRdb, only in-frame clones are kept and a portion is missing. The sample includes 15,000 or so clones, 70% to 85% seen only once; the top ten take 25% to 35%. The input for sequencing was CD4+ or CD8+ T cells sorted from blood, taken in a trial of the OX40 agonist ivuxolimab. This chain connects TRBV7-6 to TRBJ2-1, with D possibly matching TRBD1 (6 bases). The receptor comes from an adult with an advanced solid tumor such as melanoma, head and neck, liver or kidney cancer. The CDR3 protein is CASSYASGVVMISEQFF. As DNA, the CDR3 is TGTGCCAGCAGCTACGCCTCAGGGGTCGTAATGATAAGTGAGCAGTTCTTC.